This TCR beta chain was identified during a study of CD8+CD57+ T cells in acquired aplastic anemia (dated by TCRdb to about 2018). A note on the overall study: A mean of approximately 3 ug of DNA, ranging from roughly 0.19 to 30 ug, was extracted from sorted CD4+ and CD8+ cells. CD8+CD57+ expansion was defined as frequency above the mean frequency observed in healthy subjects.

Genomic DNA was used as template for profiling of TCR beta VDJ combinations and CDR3 sequences. An Illumina HiSeq 2000 was the platform used for TCR repertoire sequencing. Per the source publication's procedure: Repertoires were assessed using TRBV/TRBJ rearrangement plots, CDR3 size and DJ length profiles, and Simpson's diversity index. The most abundant DNA sequence in the deep sequencing data was taken as the immunodominant clone. CDR3 amino acid sequences were checked for sharing between subjects and were compared against published repertoires and the VDJdb database. Using fastp at Q25 and MiXCR, TCRdb reprocessed the public reads and kept productive beta chains. Merged by CDR3 protein, the rows form single entries marked with the most common genes and DNA. The V and J calls and clone size are TCRdb's, not the authors'. Within this sample are 170,000 or so distinct CDR3 sequences, with 50% to 65% of them counted one time only. Of the sample, roughly 46% falls within the top ten clones.

The patients picked for sequencing were ones in whom flow cytometry had shown an expansion of CD8+CD57+ cells. Severe acquired aplastic anemia was diagnosed in all patients according to International Study of Aplastic Anemia and Agranulocytosis and Camitta criteria. No patient had received any therapy when blood was sampled. The study deep-sequenced TCR repertoires of sorted CD4+ and CD8+ blood T cells from severe aplastic anemia patients and healthy subjects. Patients were enrolled in the USA under clinicaltrials.gov protocols 00001620, 01623167, 00001397, 00071045, 00081523 and 00961064. Ficoll-Paque density gradient centrifugation was used to isolate peripheral blood mononuclear cells. Before DNA was extracted, CD4+ and CD8+ T cells were sorted using either FACS or magnetic beads. This clonotype was observed many times. Its antigen is currently not known. Qualities for individual bases were not recorded, and no much larger clone is one base off.

Broad study findings and their caveats: No significant difference in CD8+ Simpson's diversity was found between patients and healthy controls (P=0.060). Although some 28 CD8+ CDR3 sequences were shared by patients and controls, these sequences appeared highly expressed in patients and within the immunodominant clones of patients.

This receptor was obtained from a human donor with aplastic anemia. Sequencing was performed on sorted CD4+, CD8+, or CD8+CD57+ T cells (not recorded which) from PBMCs.

CDR3 protein: CSARDQANQLPLYGYTF. The DNA sequence reads TGCAGTGCTAGAGATCAGGCCAACCAATTGCCCCTCTATGGCTACACCTTC. The chain is assembled from TRBV20-1 and TRBJ1-2; the D gene assignment is ambiguous. Taken from cysteine to phenylalanine, the CDR3 has 17 residues. Here the CDR3 DNA is all that survives: 51 bases in frame from base 1. CDR1 DFQATT and CDR2 SNEGSKA were looked up in the germline V gene (reference sequence). The junction shows trimming of 0 bases on V and 4 bases on J, plus 21 bases between the germline ends.